This T cell receptor (beta chain) was profiled in a study of control samples from healthy donors and cancer patients. The repertoire was sequenced with immunoSEQ multiplex PCR; TCRdb's copy has only in-frame clones and lacks some. The sample includes some 120,000 clones, approximately 94% seen only once; the top ten take about 4%. Trimming shortened V by 4 bases and J by 0 bases, and 10 bases separated the two germline ends. Germline V CDR1 and CDR2: LNHDA, SQIVND (reference sequence). The CDR3 runs 14 residues. This chain connects TRBV19 to TRBJ2-7, with D possibly called TRBD1 or TRBD2 (5 bases each). The sample comprised blood. The receptor comes from a man under 40 in good health. CDR3 nucleotide sequence: TGTGCCAGTAGTAAGGGGACCAACTCCTACGAGCAGTACTTC. Protein: CASSKGTNSYEQYF.